These 17 T cell receptor beta chains came from one sample sequenced in a study of cytomegalovirus exposure and HLA in healthy donors. Both 60 Vbeta primers and 13 Jbeta primers went into the PCR. Assay used: immunoSEQ multiplex PCR; TCRdb lists only in-frame clones, some missing. This table has approximately 150,000 clones, just over 75% appearing once. Sequenced sample: PBMCs. The receptors were gathered from a woman in her 30s in good health and CMV-seropositive.

The J gene is TRBJ2-3, the V gene TRBV7-3; 7 bases line up with TRBD1. This CDR3 spans 14 amino acids. Trimming at V came to 3 bases and at J to 1 base, leaving 1 base not matched to a gene. Germline V gives CDR1 SGHTA, CDR2 FQGTGA. The CDR3 sequence: CASSFGQGTDTQYF. The CDR3 DNA reads as TGTGCCAGCAGCTTTGGACAGGGCACAGATACGCAGTATTTT.

CDR3 residues: CASRGQGIGAYEQYF. The CDR3 coding sequence is TGTGCCAGTAGGGGACAGGGGATTGGGGCCTACGAGCAGTACTTC. The V gene is TRBV19, the J gene TRBJ2-7, with TRBD1 matching over 10 bases. The CDR3 is 15 residues long. With V trimmed by 6 bases and J by 2 bases, 7 bases remained unmatched. Germline V CDR1 and CDR2: LNHDA, SQIVND (reference sequence).

The rearrangement joins TRBV27 to TRBJ2-7; D unresolved. The CDR3 runs 13 residues. Trimming stripped 4 bases from V and 4 bases from J, with 11 bases between. Germline-derived CDR1 and CDR2 are MNHEY and SMNVEV (reference sequence). CDR3 DNA sequence: TGTGCCAGCAGTTCCCCAGGCTCTTACGAGCAGTACTTC. As protein: CASSSPGSYEQYF.

This clone was counted once. The rearrangement joins TRBV18 to TRBJ2-2, with 9 bases identical to TRBD1. CDR3 length: 14 residues. V lost 8 bases, J lost 5 bases, and 6 bases stayed unmatched. Germline CDR1 and CDR2: KGHSH and LQKENI. The CDR3 DNA sequence: TGTGCCAGCCCCGGGACAGGGCGAACCGGGGAGCTGTTTTTT. This codes for CASPGTGRTGELFF.

The chain uses TRBV6-5 and TRBJ2-5; 7 nucleotides line up with TRBD2. The tail of the sequence fits TRBJ2-7 better, so the J call may be wrong. From germline, CDR1 is MNHEY and CDR2 SVGAGI. This CDR3 region has 14 residues. This CDR3 is CASSRPGGGVEQYF. DNA of the CDR3: TGTGCCAGCAGCCGCCCGGGAGGAGGGGTCGAGCAGTACTTC.

The chain uses TRBV28 and TRBJ1-5, with 12 positions matching TRBD1. The CDR3 sequence is 18 residues long. The J segment lost 3 bases and the V segment lost 5 bases, leaving 11 bases of the junction unmatched. CDR1 and CDR2 (germline): MDHEN, SYDVKM. This CDR3 is CASSGPAGTGGLNQPQHF. In nucleotides, the CDR3 is TGTGCCAGCAGTGGTCCCGCCGGGACAGGGGGCCTCAATCAGCCCCAGCATTTT.

The rearrangement links TRBV7-8 to TRBJ2-3, with D perhaps matching TRBD2 (6 bases). Germline V gene data show CDR1 as SGHVS and CDR2 as FQNEAQ. V shed 2 bases and J shed 5 bases, with 17 bases lying between them. The CDR3 has 16 residues. The CDR3 reads CASSLNSGAGKDTQYF. For the CDR3, the DNA is TGTGCCAGCAGCTTAAATTCCGGGGCGGGAAAAGATACGCAGTATTTT.

This chain connects TRBV5-1 to TRBJ1-1; 8 bases are a match to TRBD1. The CDR3 length is 14 residues. After removal of 0 bases from V and 5 bases from J, the junction contained 3 bases not matched to a gene. CDR1 SGHRS and CDR2 YFSETQ come from the germline V gene. CDR3 residues: CASSLAGGETEAFF. Written as DNA, the CDR3 is TGCGCCAGCAGCTTGGCAGGGGGCGAGACTGAAGCTTTCTTT. The complete variable domain, with remaining parts taken from reference TRBV5-1 and TRBJ1-1, reads KAGVTQTPRYLIKTRGQQVTLSCSPISGHRSVSWYQQTPGQGLQFLFEYFSETQRNKGNFPGRFSGRQFSNSRSEMNVSTLELGDSALYLCASSLAGGETEAFFGQGTRLTVV.

The chain uses TRBV11-2 and TRBJ2-3; possible D gene TRBD1, 5 bases. Trimming pared 5 bases from V and 4 bases from J, leaving 13 bases between. The CDR3 loop spans 14 amino acids. Germline values: CDR1 SGHAT, CDR2 FQNNGV. CDR3 sequence: CASSPQGVADTQYF. DNA for the CDR3: TGTGCCAGCAGCCCCCAGGGTGTTGCAGATACGCAGTATTTT.

V is TRBV19 and J is TRBJ1-2, with D perhaps TRBD1 (5 bases). V was clipped by 5 bases and J by 0 bases, with 19 bases between them. This CDR3 is 17 amino acids long. Germline V lookup: CDR1 LNHDA, CDR2 SQIVND (reference sequence). CDR3 nucleotides: TGTGCCAGTAGTTCGAGACAGTACCTCTTAGCTAACTATGGCTACACCTTC. Protein sequence: CASSSRQYLLANYGYTF.

This clone was detected a few times. The genes are TRBV10-3 and TRBJ2-2, with 11 bases aligning to TRBD2. The junction had 16 bases not matched to a gene; V was cut back by 11 bases and J by 5 bases. Germline-derived CDR1 and CDR2 are ENHRY and SYGVKD. CDR3 length equals 17 residues. The DNA for the CDR3 is TGTGCCGGGGAATCCGGGCTAGCGGGAGGAGGGACCGGGGAGCTGTTTTTT. Its protein is CAGESGLAGGGTGELFF.

The genes are TRBV11-3 and TRBJ2-1; 12 bases match TRBD2. In germline, CDR1 is SGHNT, CDR2 YENEEA. The CDR3 totals 16 residues. V lost 4 bases and J lost 9; bases outside the gene matches: 10. The CDR3 is CASSSLAGGLVGEQFF. CDR3 coding DNA: TGTGCCAGCAGCTCCCTAGCGGGAGGGTTGGTAGGTGAGCAGTTCTTC.

The rearrangement links TRBV18 to TRBJ2-7; D remains unclear. This CDR3 has 11 amino acids. V was pared by 3 bases and J by 5 bases, with 5 bases between. Germline values: CDR1 KGHSH, CDR2 LQKENI. The DNA of the CDR3 is TGTGCCAGCTCACCGGGCCACGAGCAGTACTTC. Protein sequence: CASSPGHEQYF.

The count of this clone is one. J is TRBJ2-1 and V is TRBV6-5; D is perhaps TRBD2 (6 bases). V was pared by 0 bases and J by 3 bases, with 12 bases between. This CDR3 is 16 amino acids long. The germline V gene has CDR1 MNHEY and CDR2 SVGAGI. DNA for the CDR3: TGTGCCAGCAGTTACTCTACGGGAGACTACTACAATGAGCAGTTCTTC. Translation gives CASSYSTGDYYNEQFF.

This clone was observed a handful of times. This chain connects TRBV6-1 to TRBJ2-6; D call uncertain. Looked up from germline, CDR1 is MNHNS and CDR2 is SASEGT. CDR3 size: 14 residues. The ends were cut back, 4 bases at V and 0 bases at J, with 4 bases in the middle. In nucleotides, the CDR3 is TGTGCCAGCAGTGCAGGCTCTGGGGCCAACGTCCTGACTTTC. Translated, it gives CASSAGSGANVLTF.

This clone was seen a few times. This sequence joins TRBV27 and TRBJ1-2, with 8 bases fitting TRBD1. The CDR3 spans 13 residues. Germline V gene data show CDR1 as MNHEY and CDR2 as SMNVEV (reference sequence). The V segment lost 5 bases and the J segment 8 bases; nucleotides outside the gene matches: 7. CDR3: CASSLNRGGGYTF. Written as DNA, the CDR3 is TGTGCCAGCAGTCTCAACAGGGGGGGAGGCTACACCTTC.

This clone was seen a handful of times. V gene TRBV5-5 combines with J gene TRBJ2-3; either TRBD1 or TRBD2 may fit D (5 bases each). The length of the CDR3 is 15 residues. Germline V CDR1 and CDR2: SGHKS, YYEKEE (reference sequence). With 4 bases removed from V and 6 bases from J, the gap between germline ends came to 18 bases. CDR3 bases: TGTGCCAGCAGCCTGGGGCTAGCAGAGTCCGATACGCAGTATTTT. Translation: CASSLGLAESDTQYF.